The clone carrying this TCR beta chain was recorded at least ten times. V lost 0 bases, J lost 4 bases, and 18 bases lay in between. Germline V CDR1 and CDR2: DFQATT, SNEGSKA (reference sequence). The CDR3 has 16 amino acids. This record comes from a study of early T cells in non-severe SARS-CoV-2 infection. Study in general: Sequencing targeted bulk RNA from unsorted whole blood, leaving chains unpaired.

Individually, cDNA molecules had unique molecular identifiers attached to them. MiXCR, applied by TCRdb to the 5' RACE reads, yields one record per CDR3 protein. There are roughly 120,000 distinct CDR3 sequences in the sample; 14% to 15% occur only once, and 20% to 25% lies in the top ten. Sequencing was done on a sample of whole blood. The TCR comes from an adult who was a healthcare worker with PCR-confirmed SARS-CoV-2 infection or an uninfected control (not recorded which). The chain is built from TRBV20-1 and TRBJ1-1, with TRBD1 as a possible D gene (6 bases). CDR3 bases: TGCAGTGCTAGAGATTGGGCAGGGGTCGTTGCCACTGAAGCTTTCTTT. Translating it yields CSARDWAGVVATEAFF.